This TCR beta chain was found in a study of cytomegalovirus exposure and HLA in healthy donors. In the PCR, 60 Vbeta and 13 Jbeta primers were used. Generated by immunoSEQ multiplex PCR, the TCRdb table keeps only in-frame clones and is missing some. The sample records approximately 110,000 clones, roughly 74% being singletons. This cohort consisted of healthy bone marrow donors. Trimming cost V 5 bases and J 4 bases, with 14 bases left between them. Germline V CDR1 and CDR2: MDHEN, SYDVKM. The CDR3 covers 14 residues. Sample: PBMCs. The receptor's source is a woman aged 25 to 39 in good health and CMV-seronegative. The V and J genes are TRBV28 and TRBJ2-5; D possibly corresponds to TRBD1 (5 bases). CDR3 nucleotides: TGTGCCAGCAGTGGACATACTAAGGGAGAGACCCAGTACTTC. Protein product: CASSGHTKGETQYF.